This T cell receptor beta chain was captured in a study of T cell responses to AZD1222 COVID-19 vaccine. Overall study results and limits: Nearly half of unique spike-specific TCRs reportedly avoided B.1.351 and B.1.1.7 mutated regions. Donors were mostly white British, more females; clonal diversity possibly underestimated.

With regard to this clone: Its specificity is not known.

V was shortened by 2 bases and J by 2 bases, with 10 bases between the two germline ends. From germline, CDR1 is SGHVS and CDR2 FQNEAQ. The CDR3 loop spans 14 amino acids. TCRdb's copy holds only in-frame clones and misses some; the assay was immunoSEQ multiplex PCR. The table lists about 140,000 clones, 65% to 90% of them singletons. The clonotype was recovered from an adult who received the MenACWY meningococcal vaccine as a control. The chain carries TRBV7-8 and TRBJ2-7; D is possibly TRBD2 (6 bases). The sequencing used peripheral blood, collected 28 days after the second dose of the MenACWY control vaccine. The chain's CDR3 is CASSLQGGPYEQYF. The CDR3 nucleotides are TGTGCCAGCAGCTTACAGGGAGGCCCCTACGAGCAGTACTTC.